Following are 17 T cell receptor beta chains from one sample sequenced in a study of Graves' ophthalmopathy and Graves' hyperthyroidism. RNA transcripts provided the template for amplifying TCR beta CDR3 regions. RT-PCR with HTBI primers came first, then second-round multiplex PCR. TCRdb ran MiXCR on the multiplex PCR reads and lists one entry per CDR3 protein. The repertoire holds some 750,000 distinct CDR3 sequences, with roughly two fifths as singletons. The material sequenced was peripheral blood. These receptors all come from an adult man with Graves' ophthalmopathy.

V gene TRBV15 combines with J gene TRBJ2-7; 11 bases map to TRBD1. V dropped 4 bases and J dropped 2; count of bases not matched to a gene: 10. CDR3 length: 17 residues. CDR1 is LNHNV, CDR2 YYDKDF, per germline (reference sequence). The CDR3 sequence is CATSIELPGQGAYEQYF. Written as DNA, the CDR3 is TGTGCCACCAGCATAGAACTCCCGGGACAGGGGGCCTACGAGCAGTACTTC.

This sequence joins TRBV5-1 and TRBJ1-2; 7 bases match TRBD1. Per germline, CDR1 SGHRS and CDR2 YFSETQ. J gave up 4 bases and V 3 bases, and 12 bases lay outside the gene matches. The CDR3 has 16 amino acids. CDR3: CASSSESTGSSYGYTF. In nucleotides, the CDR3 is TGCGCCAGCAGCTCAGAATCGACAGGGTCTAGCTATGGCTACACCTTC.

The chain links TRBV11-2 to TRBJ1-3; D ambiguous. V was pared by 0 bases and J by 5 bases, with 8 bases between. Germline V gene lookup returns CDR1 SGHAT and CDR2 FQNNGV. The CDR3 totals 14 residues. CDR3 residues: CASSLDEGRNTIYF. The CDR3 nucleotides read TGTGCCAGCAGCTTAGATGAGGGTCGAAACACCATATATTTT.

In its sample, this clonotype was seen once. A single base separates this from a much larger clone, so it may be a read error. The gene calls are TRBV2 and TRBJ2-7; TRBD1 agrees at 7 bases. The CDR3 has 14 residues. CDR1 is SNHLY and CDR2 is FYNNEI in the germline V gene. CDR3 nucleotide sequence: TGTGCCAGCAGCGTAGACAGGGCATCCTACGGGCAGTACTTC. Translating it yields CASSVDRASYGQYF.

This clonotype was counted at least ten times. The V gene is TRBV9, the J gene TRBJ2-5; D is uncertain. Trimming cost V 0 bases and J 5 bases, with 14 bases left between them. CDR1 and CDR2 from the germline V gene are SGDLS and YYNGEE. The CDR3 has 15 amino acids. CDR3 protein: CASSVGSVTSETQYF. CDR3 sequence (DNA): TGTGCCAGCAGCGTAGGGTCCGTGACCTCGGAGACCCAGTACTTC.

CDR3 residues: CASSLYQGISAEAFF. CDR3 sequence (DNA): TGTGCCAGCAGCTTGTACCAGGGGATAAGTGCTGAAGCTTTCTTT. The chain carries TRBV7-3 and TRBJ1-1, with D perhaps TRBD1 (6 bases). Trimming removed 3 bases at V and 6 bases at J, with 17 bases between. This CDR3 is built from 15 residues. Germline V gives CDR1 SGHTA, CDR2 FQGTGA.

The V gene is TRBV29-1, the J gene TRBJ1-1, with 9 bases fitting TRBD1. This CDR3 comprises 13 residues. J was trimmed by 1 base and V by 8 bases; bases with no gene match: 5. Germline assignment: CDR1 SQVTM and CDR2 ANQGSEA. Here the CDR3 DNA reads TGCAGCAGACGGGACAGGGCGAACACTGAAGCTTTCTTT. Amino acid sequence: CSRRDRANTEAFF.

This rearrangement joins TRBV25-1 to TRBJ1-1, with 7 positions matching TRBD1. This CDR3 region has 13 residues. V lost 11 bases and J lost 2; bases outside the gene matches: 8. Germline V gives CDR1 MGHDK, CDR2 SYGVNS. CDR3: CASEDRANTEAFF. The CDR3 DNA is TGTGCCTCCGAAGACAGGGCCAACACTGAAGCTTTCTTT.

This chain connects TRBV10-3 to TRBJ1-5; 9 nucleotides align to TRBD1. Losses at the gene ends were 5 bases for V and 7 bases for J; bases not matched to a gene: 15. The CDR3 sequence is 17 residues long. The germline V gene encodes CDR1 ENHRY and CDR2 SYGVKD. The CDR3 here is CAISYSNNRGQRQPQHF. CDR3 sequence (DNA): TGTGCCATCAGTTACTCGAATAACAGGGGGCAGAGGCAGCCCCAGCATTTT.

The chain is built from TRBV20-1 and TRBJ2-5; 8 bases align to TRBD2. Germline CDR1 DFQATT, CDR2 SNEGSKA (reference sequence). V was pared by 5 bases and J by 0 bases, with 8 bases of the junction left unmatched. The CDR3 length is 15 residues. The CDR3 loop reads CSARTSGGYQETQYF. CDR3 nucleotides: TGCAGTGCTCGCACTAGCGGAGGGTACCAAGAGACCCAGTACTTC.

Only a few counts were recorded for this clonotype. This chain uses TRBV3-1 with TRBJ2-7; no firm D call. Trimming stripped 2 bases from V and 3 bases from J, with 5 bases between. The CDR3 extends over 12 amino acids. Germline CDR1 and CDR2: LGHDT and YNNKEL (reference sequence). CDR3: CASSQTNYEQYF. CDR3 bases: TGTGCCAGCAGCCAAACTAACTACGAGCAGTACTTC.

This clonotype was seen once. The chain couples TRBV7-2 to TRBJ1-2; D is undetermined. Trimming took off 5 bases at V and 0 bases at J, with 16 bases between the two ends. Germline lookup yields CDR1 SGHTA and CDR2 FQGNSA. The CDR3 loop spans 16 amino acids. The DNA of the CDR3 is TGTGCCAGCAGCCCCCGCGACAATGCTCCTAACTATGGCTACACCTTC. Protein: CASSPRDNAPNYGYTF.

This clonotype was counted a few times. CDR3 bases: TGTGCCAGTCCCGTTTGGGGGCCCCACAATCAGCCCCAGCATTTT. Its translation: CASPVWGPHNQPQHF. This chain joins TRBV19 and TRBJ1-5; possibly TRBD1 for D (6 bases). V gave up 8 bases and J gave up 3 bases, with 17 bases separating them. This CDR3 contains 15 residues. Germline V lookup: CDR1 LNHDA, CDR2 SQIVND (reference sequence). The entire variable domain, with the rest obtained from reference TRBV19 and TRBJ1-5, is as follows: DGGITQSPKYLFRKEGQNVTLSCEQNLNHDAMYWYRQDPGQGLRLIYYSQIVNDFQKGDIAEGYSVSREKKESFPLTVTSAQKNPTAFYLCASPVWGPHNQPQHFGDGTRLSIL.

Here the CDR3 DNA reads TGCAGTGCTAGAGATCGTGGGACAGGGGATTACTACGAGCAGTACTTC. Its translation is CSARDRGTGDYYEQYF. The chain links TRBV20-1 to TRBJ2-7; 10 bases line up with TRBD1. The length of the CDR3 is 16 residues. Per germline, CDR1 DFQATT and CDR2 SNEGSKA (reference sequence). J lost 3 bases, V lost 0 bases, and 8 bases had no gene match.

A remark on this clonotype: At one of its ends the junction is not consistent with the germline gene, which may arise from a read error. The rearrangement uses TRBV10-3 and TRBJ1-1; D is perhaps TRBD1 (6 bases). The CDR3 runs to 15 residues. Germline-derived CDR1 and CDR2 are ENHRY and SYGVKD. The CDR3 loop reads CASSYETGLGTEAFF. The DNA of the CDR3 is TGTGCCAGCAGTTACGAGACAGGCCTTGGCACTGAAGCTTTCTTT.

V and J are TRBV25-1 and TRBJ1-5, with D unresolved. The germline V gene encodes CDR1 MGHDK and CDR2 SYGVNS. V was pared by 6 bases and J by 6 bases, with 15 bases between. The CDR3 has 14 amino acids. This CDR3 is CASSSHRHGQPQHF. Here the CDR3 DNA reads TGTGCCAGCAGCTCTCACAGACATGGTCAGCCCCAGCATTTT. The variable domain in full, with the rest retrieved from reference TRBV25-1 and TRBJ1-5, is EADIYQTPRYLVIGTGKKITLECSQTMGHDKMYWYQQDPGMELHLIHYSYGVNSTEKGDLSSESTVSRIRTEHFPLTLESARPSHTSQYLCASSSHRHGQPQHFGDGTRLSIL.

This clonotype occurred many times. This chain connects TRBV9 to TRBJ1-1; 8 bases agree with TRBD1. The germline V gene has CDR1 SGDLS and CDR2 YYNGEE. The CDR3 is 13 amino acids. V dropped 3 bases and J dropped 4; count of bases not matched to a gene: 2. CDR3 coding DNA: TGTGCCAGCAGCGAAACAGGGGGCACTGAAGCTTTCTTT. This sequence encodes CASSETGGTEAFF. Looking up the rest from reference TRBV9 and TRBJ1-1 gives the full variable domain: DSGVTQTPKHLITATGQRVTLRCSPRSGDLSVYWYQQSLDQGLQFLIQYYNGEERAKGNILERFSAQQFPDLHSELNLSSLELGDSALYFCASSETGGTEAFFGQGTRLTVV.